This entry is about one T cell receptor beta chain. Its antigen is unknown. The PCR ran on 60 Vbeta and 13 Jbeta primers. TCRdb keeps only in-frame clones here, not all; method: immunoSEQ multiplex PCR. The data contain around 150,000 clones, around four fifths of them singletons. These data are taken from a study of cytomegalovirus exposure and HLA in healthy donors. Study-wide findings and caveats: Cytomegalovirus status was reportedly diagnosed by the classifier with high specificity and sensitivity. Sequencing likely caused a cluster of highly shared sequence variants.

Sequencing was performed on PBMCs. The clonotype comes from a woman aged 18-29 years in good health and CMV-seronegative.

CDR3: CSAGGTEAFF. For the CDR3, the DNA is TGCAGCGCGGGGGGGACTGAAGCTTTCTTT. The gene calls are TRBV29-1 and TRBJ1-1, with D perhaps TRBD1 (5 bases). Trimming took off 7 bases at V and 5 bases at J, with 8 bases between the two ends. The germline gives CDR1 SQVTM, CDR2 ANQGSEA. This CDR3 region has 10 residues. The variable domain in full, completed from reference TRBV29-1 and TRBJ1-1, reads SAVISQKPSRDICQRGTSLTIQCQVDSQVTMMFWYRQQPGQSLTLIATANQGSEATYESGFVIDKFPISRPNLTFSTLTVSNMSPEDSSIYLCSAGGTEAFFGQGTRLTVV.